This T cell receptor (beta chain) was obtained from a study of blood T cell repertoires in COVID-19. As for the study in general: The samples span acute and convalescent COVID-19 from the United States, Italy and Spain.

Per germline, CDR1 SGHDT and CDR2 YYEEEE. CDR3 length equals 17 residues. J lost 9 bases, V lost 4 bases, and 17 bases had no gene match. In the source study's methods: Reference gene primer amplification in the assay estimated nucleated cell counts. Assay: immunoSEQ multiplex PCR; the TCRdb copy retains only in-frame clones and omits some. Clone size and V and J calls were adopted from that table, with D and trimming inferred from the DNA. This table has about 440,000 clones, about 90% appearing once. Enrolled through a virtual design, the participants were between roughly 18 and 100 years of age and came from fewer than 30 US areas.

This TCR was sampled from a woman aged 18-29 years with acute COVID-19. The chain uses TRBV5-6 and TRBJ2-1, with 9 bases fitting TRBD2. The sample was PBMCs or T cells enriched from blood (not recorded which). DNA of the CDR3: TGTGCCAGCAGCGAAAATGGAGCGAGGGGACTAGCAGGTGAGCAGTTCTTC. It encodes CASSENGARGLAGEQFF.